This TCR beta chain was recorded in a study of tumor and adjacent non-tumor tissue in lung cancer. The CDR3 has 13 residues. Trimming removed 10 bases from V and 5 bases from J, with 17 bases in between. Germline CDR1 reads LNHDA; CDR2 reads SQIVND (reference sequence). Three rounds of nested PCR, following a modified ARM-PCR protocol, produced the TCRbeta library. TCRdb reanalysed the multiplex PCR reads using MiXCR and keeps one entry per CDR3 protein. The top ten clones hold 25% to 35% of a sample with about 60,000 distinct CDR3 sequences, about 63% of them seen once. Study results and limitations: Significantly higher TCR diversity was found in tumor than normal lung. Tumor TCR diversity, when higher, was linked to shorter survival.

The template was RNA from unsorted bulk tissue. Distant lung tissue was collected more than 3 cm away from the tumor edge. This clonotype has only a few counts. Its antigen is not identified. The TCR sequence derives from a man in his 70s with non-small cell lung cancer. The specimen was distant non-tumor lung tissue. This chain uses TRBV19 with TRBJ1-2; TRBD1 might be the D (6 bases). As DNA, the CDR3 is TGTGCCACCCGGACAGCGGCTGAATATGGCTACACCTTC. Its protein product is CATRTAAEYGYTF. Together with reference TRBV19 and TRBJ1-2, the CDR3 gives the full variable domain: DGGITQSPKYLFRKEGQNVTLSCEQNLNHDAMYWYRQDPGQGLRLIYYSQIVNDFQKGDIAEGYSVSREKKESFPLTVTSAQKNPTAFYLCATRTAAEYGYTFGSGTRLTVV.